One sample yielded the 27 T cell receptor beta chains listed below, sequenced in a study of Ad26.COV2.S vaccination and SARS-CoV-2 variants. The treatment was: about 20 received Ad26.COV2.S at low or high dose, single or two shots; roughly five received placebo; per-sample allocation not given. Vaccine and placebo recipients were sampled on day 63 after the first injection. The assay was immunoSEQ multiplex PCR, and TCRdb's table has in-frame clones only and misses some. The sample shows about 400,000 clones, around 87% of them seen only once. Sequencing was performed on peripheral blood, taken in a trial of Ad26.COV2.S vaccine versus placebo. The receptor source for this set is a person aged 18-60 years who received the Ad26.COV2.S COVID-19 vaccine or a placebo.

This clone was seen only once. The rearrangement joins TRBV12-5 to TRBJ1-1; tentatively, D is TRBD1 (6 bases). The length of the CDR3 is 17 residues. The V end lost 2 bases, the J end lost 4 bases, and 20 bases lay between the germline ends. Germline CDR1 LGHNT, CDR2 FRNRAP. CDR3 coding DNA: TGTGCTAGTGGTTTGAAAATTTCAGGGGAAGGAGGCACTGAAGCTTTCTTT. Protein sequence: CASGLKISGEGGTEAFF.

The rearrangement joins TRBV12-5 to TRBJ2-7, with D perhaps being TRBD1 or TRBD2 (6 bases each). V shed 5 bases and J shed 2 bases, with 25 bases lying between them. The CDR3 runs 18 residues. CDR1 and CDR2 (germline): LGHNT, FRNRAP. This CDR3 is CASGPRPRQTGAPYEQYF. For the CDR3, the DNA is TGTGCTAGTGGTCCCCGCCCCAGACAGACGGGGGCCCCCTACGAGCAGTACTTC.

The chain links TRBV6-5 to TRBJ2-2; TRBD2 matches at 11 bases. Germline V gene data show CDR1 as MNHEY and CDR2 as SVGAGI. The CDR3 consists of 16 residues. J lost 4 bases, V lost 2 bases, and 3 bases had no gene match. The CDR3 nucleotides read TGTGCCAGCAGTTACGATACTAGCGGGGGCACCGGGGAGCTGTTTTTT. It yields the protein CASSYDTSGGTGELFF.

This rearrangement joins TRBV3-1 (or the pseudogene TRBV3-2) to TRBJ2-3, with D perhaps matching TRBD1 (6 bases). The CDR3 extends over 14 amino acids. In germline, CDR1 is LGHDT, CDR2 YNNKEL (reference sequence). The germline V and J ends were trimmed by 4 bases and 1 base, with 9 bases remaining between them. DNA of the CDR3: TGTGCCAGCAGCCGACAGGAATGCACAGATACGCAGTATTTT. Encoded protein: CASSRQECTDTQYF.

The rearrangement links TRBV15 to TRBJ1-2; 10 bases are shared with TRBD1. J was trimmed by 5 bases and V by 3 bases; bases with no gene match: 9. This CDR3 comprises 16 residues. Germline lookup yields CDR1 LNHNV and CDR2 YYDKDF (reference sequence). The CDR3 sequence: CATSRGTGDTAYGYTF. CDR3 coding DNA: TGTGCCACCAGCAGGGGGACAGGGGATACAGCTTATGGCTACACCTTC.

This clone was seen only once. V usage is TRBV7-9 and J usage is TRBJ1-2; no firm D call. Trimming removed 1 base from V and 8 bases from J, with 8 bases in between. The CDR3 consists of 12 residues. Germline V gene data show CDR1 as SEHNR and CDR2 as FQNEAQ (reference sequence). The CDR3 DNA reads as TGTGCCAGCAGCTTAGATTGGCAGGGCTACACCTTC. Amino acid sequence: CASSLDWQGYTF. Using reference TRBV7-9 and TRBJ1-2 for the parts outside the CDR3, the full variable domain is DTGVSQNPRHKITKRGQNVTFRCDPISEHNRLYWYRQTLGQGPEFLTYFQNEAQLEKSRLLSDRFSAERPKGSFSTLEIQRTEQGDSAMYLCASSLDWQGYTFGSGTRLTVV.

V and J are TRBV30 and TRBJ2-2, with no clear D. This CDR3 region has 12 residues. Trimming pared 7 bases from V and 1 base from J, leaving 7 bases between. Germline loops: CDR1 GTSNPN, CDR2 SVGIG (reference sequence). Here the CDR3 DNA reads TGTGCCTCTTACATGAACACCGGGGAGCTGTTTTTT. This sequence encodes CASYMNTGELFF.

The V and J genes are TRBV7-2 and TRBJ1-6; D might be TRBD1 (5 bases). With 5 bases removed from V and 9 bases from J, the gap between germline ends came to 14 bases. The CDR3 totals 14 residues. Germline lookup yields CDR1 SGHTA and CDR2 FQGNSA. The CDR3 nucleotides are TGTGCCAGCAGCCCCAGAGGGGAGCCTTCACCCCTCCACTTT. Translation gives CASSPRGEPSPLHF.

J is TRBJ1-2 and V is TRBV4-3; a weak D match, TRBD1 (5 bases). V lost 0 bases, J lost 2 bases, and 10 bases lay in between. CDR1 is LGHNA, CDR2 YSLEER, per germline. The CDR3 length is 15 residues. In DNA form, the CDR3 reads TGCGCCAGCAGCCAAGATTGGGGCACCAACTATGGCTACACCTTC. Encoded protein: CASSQDWGTNYGYTF.

V and J are TRBV19 and TRBJ1-2, with a tentative D call TRBD1 (6 bases). The CDR3 contains 14 residues. V was cut by 5 bases and J by 4 bases, with 14 bases left in between. CDR1 and CDR2 from the germline V gene are LNHDA and SQIVND (reference sequence). The CDR3 bases are TGTGCCAGTAGTGCTCAACAGGGTCCCTATGGCTACACCTTC. Translation gives CASSAQQGPYGYTF.

V is TRBV7-8 and J is TRBJ1-6, with D hard to call. The length of the CDR3 is 11 residues. The germline gives CDR1 SGHVS, CDR2 FQNEAQ. Between the trimmed V and J ends, which lost 1 base and 8 bases, there was a span of 0 bases. In DNA, the CDR3 is TGTGCCAGCAGCTTAGATTCACCCCTCCACTTT. This translates into CASSLDSPLHF. Full variable domain (remainder filled in from reference TRBV7-8 and TRBJ1-6): GAGVSQSPRYKVAKRGQDVALRCDPISGHVSLFWYQQALGQGPEFLTYFQNEAQLDKSGLPSDRFFAERPEGSVSTLKIQRTQQEDSAVYLCASSLDSPLHFGNGTRLTVT.

The chain carries TRBV24-1 and TRBJ2-6; TRBD1 agrees at 9 bases. Germline assignment: CDR1 KGHDR and CDR2 SFDVKD. V was pared by 2 bases and J by 4 bases, with 5 bases of the junction left unmatched. This CDR3 has 17 residues. The CDR3 region is CATSDWGTGNGANVLTF. DNA for the CDR3: TGTGCCACCAGTGATTGGGGGACAGGGAACGGGGCCAACGTCCTGACTTTC.

The chain uses TRBV2 and TRBJ2-3, with TRBD2 matching over 8 bases. Germline CDR1 is SNHLY and CDR2 is FYNNEI. The CDR3 is 17 amino acids. J gave up 5 bases and V 3 bases, and 13 bases lay outside the gene matches. In DNA form, the CDR3 reads TGTGCCAGCAGTGAGGGGTTGCGGGGGGTTACGGGAGATACGCAGTATTTT. This encodes CASSEGLRGVTGDTQYF.

This chain links TRBV7-2 with TRBJ2-1; D possibly uses TRBD1 or TRBD2 (5 bases each). V lost 5 bases and J 7 bases, leaving 18 bases between the germline ends. The length of the CDR3 is 15 residues. Germline values: CDR1 SGHTA, CDR2 FQGNSA. The CDR3 sequence is CASSPRVGGGNEQFF. The CDR3 DNA sequence: TGTGCCAGCAGCCCTCGGGTTGGGGGTGGGAATGAGCAGTTCTTC.

V is TRBV4-3 and J is TRBJ1-2; D perhaps matches TRBD1 (6 bases). Germline values: CDR1 LGHNA, CDR2 YSLEER. CDR3 length: 16 amino acids. V was trimmed by 0 bases and J by 2 bases, leaving 13 bases between them. In DNA form, the CDR3 reads TGCGCCAGCAGCCAAGAAGGGGACACCGTAAACTATGGCTACACCTTC. Protein sequence: CASSQEGDTVNYGYTF.

This clone appeared a single time. The chain carries TRBV30 and TRBJ2-1; D not resolved. Per germline, CDR1 GTSNPN and CDR2 SVGIG (reference sequence). This CDR3 is 11 amino acids long. The V gene lost 1 base and the J gene lost 6 bases, with 4 bases spanning the gap. The DNA of the CDR3 is TGTGCCTGGAGTGACTTCAATGAGCAGTTCTTC. Protein product: CAWSDFNEQFF. The entire variable domain, with the rest obtained from reference TRBV30 and TRBJ2-1, is as follows: SQTIHQWPATLVQPVGSPLSLECTVEGTSNPNLYWYRQAAGRGLQLLFYSVGIGQISSEVPQNLSASRPQDRQFILSSKKLLLSDSGFYLCAWSDFNEQFFGPGTRLTVL.

The rearrangement links TRBV5-4 to TRBJ2-4; 8 bases are shared with TRBD2. CDR1 is SGHNT, CDR2 YYREEE, per germline (reference sequence). The CDR3 has 14 amino acids. J gave up 9 bases and V 5 bases, and 10 bases lay outside the gene matches. The CDR3 nucleotides are TGTGCCAGCAGATTAGCGGGGCCGTGGGGCATTCAGTACTTC. Its protein is CASRLAGPWGIQYF.

The chain is built from TRBV19 and TRBJ2-1; D tentatively reads TRBD1 or TRBD2 (5 bases each). Trimming stripped 5 bases from V and 5 bases from J, with 16 bases between. Germline lookup yields CDR1 LNHDA and CDR2 SQIVND (reference sequence). The CDR3 spans 15 residues. This CDR3 reads CASSSHGAEDNEQFF. In DNA form, the CDR3 reads TGTGCCAGTAGTTCTCACGGGGCGGAAGACAATGAGCAGTTCTTC.

The V call is TRBV14, the J call TRBJ1-3; no reliable D call. From germline, CDR1 is SGHDN and CDR2 FVKESK. The CDR3 runs 15 residues. V gave up 4 bases and J gave up 8 bases, with 18 bases separating them. The CDR3 coding sequence is TGTGCCAGCAGCCGGCCTAGCCTTGACCGGGACACCATATATTTT. Translating gives CASSRPSLDRDTIYF.

CDR3 in DNA: TGTGCCAGCAGTGAAAGGGGGGCTCAGCCCCAGCATTTT. It is translated as CASSERGAQPQHF. The rearrangement uses TRBV2 and TRBJ1-5; tentative D call: TRBD1 (6 bases). This CDR3 region has 13 residues. Germline assignment: CDR1 SNHLY and CDR2 FYNNEI. Trimming took 2 bases from V and 6 from J, leaving 8 bases between them.

Remarks on this clone: Germline and junction disagree at one end, which may indicate a read error. The rearrangement joins TRBV6-4 to TRBJ2-7; 9 bases are a match to TRBD1. The CDR3 has 13 amino acids. The germline V gene encodes CDR1 MRHNA and CDR2 SNTAGT. This CDR3 reads CASSDIQPGQGIF. The DNA of the CDR3 is TGTGCCAGCAGTGACATACAACCGGGACAGGGAATCTTC.

The CDR3 coding sequence is TGTGCCAGCAGCCGAGGGGGCAGTTGGGGCACTGAAGCTTTCTTT. Protein sequence: CASSRGGSWGTEAFF. J is TRBJ1-1 and V is TRBV6-5, with 7 nucleotides matching TRBD1. V shed 6 bases and J 4 bases; nucleotides not matched to a gene: 11. The CDR3 is made up of 15 amino acids. Germline CDR1 is MNHEY and CDR2 is SVGAGI.

This clone occurred once. The chain links TRBV3-1 (or the pseudogene TRBV3-2) to TRBJ1-1; 7 positions agree with TRBD1. J was trimmed by 1 base and V by 2 bases; bases with no gene match: 7. The CDR3 sequence is 16 residues long. Germline loops: CDR1 LGHDT, CDR2 YNNKEL (reference sequence). CDR3 sequence reads: CASSQKRGTANTEAFF. As DNA, the CDR3 is TGTGCCAGCAGCCAAAAGAGGGGGACAGCGAACACTGAAGCTTTCTTT.

The genes are TRBV6-1 and TRBJ1-5; TRBD1 matches at 8 bases. The CDR3 consists of 16 residues. Germline trimming cut 1 base from V and 5 bases from J; bases unmatched to any gene: 7. Germline values: CDR1 MNHNS, CDR2 SASEGT. The CDR3 loop reads CASSEVGQGAYQPQHF. The CDR3 DNA sequence: TGTGCCAGCAGTGAAGTTGGGCAGGGGGCTTATCAGCCCCAGCATTTT.

CDR3 nucleotides: TGCGCCAGCCGACTAGCGGGGCCTAGCACAGATACGCAGTATTTT. It codes for CASRLAGPSTDTQYF. The V call is TRBV5-1, the J call TRBJ2-3, with TRBD2 matching 11 bases. Per the germline V gene, CDR1 is SGHRS and CDR2 is YFSETQ. CDR3 length: 15 amino acids. V shed 7 bases and J 0 bases; nucleotides not matched to a gene: 4.

The chain employs TRBV7-2 and TRBJ2-1; the D gene is possibly TRBD1 (6 bases). The CDR3 totals 14 residues. Germline loops: CDR1 SGHTA, CDR2 FQGNSA. V lost 5 bases and J lost 3, with 11 bases in between. DNA for the CDR3: TGTGCCAGCAGCCCCGGACAGAACTACAATGAGCAGTTCTTC. Its translation: CASSPGQNYNEQFF.

This chain links TRBV7-8 with TRBJ2-5; tentative D call: TRBD1 (5 bases). Germline-derived CDR1 and CDR2 are SGHVS and FQNEAQ. This CDR3 comprises 16 residues. Trimming shortened V by 2 bases and J by 4 bases, and 17 bases separated the two germline ends. The CDR3 DNA reads as TGTGCCAGCAGCTTATTATTGGCAGGGCGGATAGAGACCCAGTACTTC. Its translation is CASSLLLAGRIETQYF.